This is a list of T cell receptor beta chains from one sample in a study of shared clonotypes between healthy human individuals. The method was immunoSEQ multiplex PCR; TCRdb's version includes in-frame clones alone and lacks a portion of them. The table includes around 1.9 million clones, just over 90% detected once. The material sequenced was naive CD8+ T cells from PBMCs. The receptors originated from a young man in good health. Some clones in this sample may be carry-over from other donors' samples. The CDR3 runs from the conserved cysteine through the conserved F or W. Fields, in order: V gene, D gene, clone size, J gene, CDR3 DNA, CDR3 protein. A D gene is named only where the DNA matches it firmly. Some rows mark clone size as missing; the rest say once, few, many or name a class of expanded clone.

v_call: TRBV7-8; d_call: TRBD2; clone_size: -; j_call: TRBJ2-2; cdr3_nt: TGTGCCAGCAGCTCGACTAGCGCCACCACCGGGGAGCTGTTTTTT; cdr3_aa: CASSSTSATTGELFF
v_call: TRBV10-3; d_call: -; clone_size: -; j_call: TRBJ1-1; cdr3_nt: TGTGCCATCAGCCCCTTGGGGGGCACTGAAGCTTTCTTT; cdr3_aa: CAISPLGGTEAFF
v_call: TRBV6-1; d_call: -; clone_size: -; j_call: TRBJ2-7; cdr3_nt: TGTGCCAGCAGTGAATCCCTGGGGATGGTCTACGAGCAGTACTTC; cdr3_aa: CASSESLGMVYEQYF
v_call: TRBV7-9; d_call: TRBD1; clone_size: -; j_call: TRBJ2-2; cdr3_nt: TGTGCCAGCAGCCAGACAGGGGGCGAGGAGAACACCGGGGAGCTGTTTTTT; cdr3_aa: CASSQTGGEENTGELFF
v_call: TRBV27; d_call: TRBD1; clone_size: -; j_call: TRBJ1-5; cdr3_nt: TGTGCCAGCAGTCCAGACAGGGGGCGTCAGCCCCAGCATTTT; cdr3_aa: CASSPDRGRQPQHF
v_call: TRBV15; d_call: -; clone_size: -; j_call: TRBJ2-7; cdr3_nt: TGTGCCACCAGCAGAGGATTAACCTACGAGCAGTACTTC; cdr3_aa: CATSRGLTYEQYF
v_call: TRBV27; d_call: -; clone_size: -; j_call: TRBJ1-2; cdr3_nt: TGTGCCAGCAGAGCTCTCAGGGGTAACTATGGCTACACCTTC; cdr3_aa: CASRALRGNYGYTF
v_call: TRBV11-1; d_call: TRBD2; clone_size: -; j_call: TRBJ2-1; cdr3_nt: TGTGCCAGCAGCCCGAAACGGACTAGTCTGTTGAATGAGCAGTTCTTC; cdr3_aa: CASSPKRTSLLNEQFF
v_call: TRBV6-6; d_call: -; clone_size: -; j_call: TRBJ1-2; cdr3_nt: TGTGCCACCCTAGGGGGGGTGGAAACTAACTATGGCTACACCTTC; cdr3_aa: CATLGGVETNYGYTF
v_call: TRBV5-8; d_call: -; clone_size: -; j_call: TRBJ1-1; cdr3_nt: TGTGCCAGCAGCTTTGGGATGAACACTGAAGCTTTCTTT; cdr3_aa: CASSFGMNTEAFF
v_call: TRBV28; d_call: TRBD2; clone_size: -; j_call: TRBJ2-1; cdr3_nt: TGTGCCAGCAGTTTACGGGGGCTAGCGGGAGGGCTTCGATACAATGAGCAGTTCTTC; cdr3_aa: CASSLRGLAGGLRYNEQFF
v_call: TRBV7-9; d_call: -; clone_size: -; j_call: TRBJ2-1; cdr3_nt: TGTGCCAGCAGCTTTTTTCCATTCCTCGCGGGTCACCACAATGAGCAGTTCTTC; cdr3_aa: CASSFFPFLAGHHNEQFF
v_call: TRBV5-6; d_call: -; clone_size: -; j_call: TRBJ2-1; cdr3_nt: TGTGCCAGCAGCCCGGGGACTGTCTCCTACAATGAGCAGTTCTTC; cdr3_aa: CASSPGTVSYNEQFF
v_call: TRBV5-8; d_call: -; clone_size: -; j_call: TRBJ2-3; cdr3_nt: TGTGCCAGCAGCAAACCGTACAGGCACCTTATGTCAGATACGCAGTATTTT; cdr3_aa: CASSKPYRHLMSDTQYF
v_call: TRBV4-1; d_call: -; clone_size: -; j_call: TRBJ2-2; cdr3_nt: TGCGCCAGCAGCCAAGGTCCTACAACGTCCGGGGAGCTGTTTTTT; cdr3_aa: CASSQGPTTSGELFF
v_call: TRBV7-6; d_call: TRBD2; clone_size: -; j_call: TRBJ2-1; cdr3_nt: TGTGCCAGCAGCTTAGCGGCGGGGGGAGCGTGGTACAATGAGCAGTTCTTC; cdr3_aa: CASSLAAGGAWYNEQFF
v_call: TRBV28; d_call: TRBD1; clone_size: once; j_call: TRBJ2-5; cdr3_nt: TGTGCCAGCAGTTACGGACAGGGGGGGTATGGGACCCAGTACTTC; cdr3_aa: CASSYGQGGYGTQYF
v_call: TRBV27; d_call: -; clone_size: -; j_call: TRBJ2-1; cdr3_nt: TGTGCCAGCAGTTTTCAGGGAATCTCCTACAATGAGCAGTTCTTC; cdr3_aa: CASSFQGISYNEQFF
v_call: TRBV6-5; d_call: -; clone_size: -; j_call: TRBJ2-5; cdr3_nt: TGTGCCAGCAGTCAGGGGCGGGAGACCCAGTACTTC; cdr3_aa: CASSQGRETQYF
v_call: TRBV28; d_call: -; clone_size: -; j_call: TRBJ2-1; cdr3_nt: TGTGCCAGCAGTGCCCTCGAGGGTTCACCTTACAATGAGCAGTTCTTC; cdr3_aa: CASSALEGSPYNEQFF
v_call: TRBV7-8; d_call: -; clone_size: -; j_call: TRBJ2-7; cdr3_nt: TGTGCCAGCAGCTTAGTGGATGTGGACCACGAGCAGTACTTC; cdr3_aa: CASSLVDVDHEQYF
v_call: TRBV7-9; d_call: -; clone_size: -; j_call: TRBJ1-1; cdr3_nt: TGTGCCAGCAGCCCCCAGACAGGTCCTCTAGGCACTGAAGCTTTCTTT; cdr3_aa: CASSPQTGPLGTEAFF